The entry that follows covers one T cell receptor (beta chain) sequence. The antigen is undetermined. The time point is: week 5, during vaccination. The investigators gave 300 ug of mutant IDH1 20-mer peptide in each vaccine dose, together with topical imiquimod. The CDR3 is made up of 15 amino acids. Germline V gene lookup returns CDR1 MDHEN and CDR2 SYDVKM. V was cut by 1 base and J by 7 bases, with 14 bases left in between. Libraries were prepared by immunoSEQ multiplex PCR; TCRdb keeps only in-frame clonotypes and omits some of them. Of 35,000 or so clones listed, just under 85% were seen once; the top ten hold about 24%. The data originate from a study of a mutant IDH1 vaccine in newly diagnosed glioma. At the level of the study: Sex distribution of treated patients was about 60% male and about 38% female; mean age was 40.4 years.

V gene TRBV28 combines with J gene TRBJ1-5, with D maybe TRBD1 (5 bases). Sequences were derived from PBMCs, sampled from a glioma patient whose treatment included an IDH1 peptide vaccine. This TCR was recovered from a man aged 25-45 years with glioma. DNA of the CDR3: TGTGCCAGCAGTTTATCTCAAGGGAGGGACCAGCCCCAGCATTTT. Residues: CASSLSQGRDQPQHF.